This T cell receptor (beta chain) emerged from a study of blood T cell repertoires in COVID-19. At the level of the study: T cells, B-cell-depleted T cells, or PBMCs supplied cDNA or gDNA.

CDR3 length equals 14 residues. Trimming removed 11 bases from V and 8 bases from J, with 24 bases in between. Germline CDR1 MNHNS, CDR2 SASEGT. In the authors' methods: Researchers report that nucleated cell counts were estimated from reference gene primer amplification. Method: immunoSEQ multiplex PCR; TCRdb's copy keeps in-frame clones and lacks some. The V and J calls and clone size were taken over from that table, and D and trimming were inferred from the DNA. The table lists under 20,000 clones, 90% to 95% of them singletons. This sequence was found in a human donor in a cohort sampled during active COVID-19. The chain is built from TRBV6-1 and TRBJ1-2, with TRBD1 as a possible D gene (6 bases). The sequencing input was peripheral blood. CDR3 sequence: CAGKRSGLQGGYTF. The CDR3 bases are TGTGCCGGGAAGAGGTCAGGTCTGCAGGGGGGCTACACCTTC.